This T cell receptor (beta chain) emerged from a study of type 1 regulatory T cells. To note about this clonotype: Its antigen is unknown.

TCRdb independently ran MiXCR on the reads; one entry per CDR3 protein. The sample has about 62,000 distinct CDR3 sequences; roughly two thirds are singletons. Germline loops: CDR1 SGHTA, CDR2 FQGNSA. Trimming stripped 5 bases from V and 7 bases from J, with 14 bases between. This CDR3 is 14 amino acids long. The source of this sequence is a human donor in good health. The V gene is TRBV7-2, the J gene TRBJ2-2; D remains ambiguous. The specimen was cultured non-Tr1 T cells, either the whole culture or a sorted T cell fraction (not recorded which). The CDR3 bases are TGTGCCAGCAGCCTCGCCGTTGGGCTCGGGGAGCTGTTTTTT. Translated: CASSLAVGLGELFF.